This passage covers 32 T cell receptor beta chains from one sample sequenced in a study of T cell responses to AZD1222 COVID-19 vaccine. Clones were sequenced by immunoSEQ multiplex PCR, and TCRdb holds only the in-frame ones, with some missing. The sample holds 200,000 or so clones; roughly 92% are singletons and the top ten take over 0.95%. This sample comprised peripheral blood, obtained 28 days after the second AZD1222 dose. The receptors here all came from an adult who received the AZD1222 COVID-19 vaccine.

The rearrangement joins TRBV27 to TRBJ1-2; 7 bases are shared with TRBD1. The CDR3 contains 15 residues. CDR1 is MNHEY and CDR2 is SMNVEV in the germline V gene (reference sequence). With V trimmed by 5 bases and J by 1 base, 7 bases remained unmatched. The CDR3 bases are TGTGCCAGCAGTGTGACAGGGAACCATAACTATGGCTACACCTTC. Amino acids: CASSVTGNHNYGYTF.

V gene TRBV14 combines with J gene TRBJ1-3; possibly TRBD1 for D (5 bases). The CDR3 contains 15 residues. CDR1 and CDR2 (germline): SGHDN, FVKESK. Trimming took 0 bases from V and 4 from J, leaving 10 bases between them. The CDR3 region has the DNA TGTGCCAGCAGCCAAGAGAGGGGATCAGGAAACACCATATATTTT. Encoded protein: CASSQERGSGNTIYF.

The chain links TRBV5-4 to TRBJ2-1; 9 bases are shared with TRBD2. The CDR3 runs 16 residues. V shed 0 bases, J shed 10 bases, and the junction held 11 bases outside the gene matches. Germline V gene lookup returns CDR1 SGHNT and CDR2 YYREEE (reference sequence). Here the CDR3 reads CASSLDSAGGLREQFF. In nucleotides, the CDR3 is TGTGCCAGCAGCTTGGATTCAGCGGGGGGCTTGAGGGAGCAGTTCTTC. Full variable domain (rest looked up from reference TRBV5-4 and TRBJ2-1): ETGVTQSPTHLIKTRGQQVTLRCSSQSGHNTVSWYQQALGQGPQFIFQYYREEENGRGNFPPRFSGLQFPNYSSELNVNALELDDSALYLCASSLDSAGGLREQFFGPGTRLTVL.

This chain uses TRBV14 with TRBJ1-2, with 8 nucleotides matching TRBD1. J lost 4 bases, V lost 5 bases, and 3 bases had no gene match. Germline values: CDR1 SGHDN, CDR2 FVKESK. CDR3 size: 13 residues. The CDR3 DNA follows: TGTGCCAGCAGCGACAGGGGAAGCTATGGCTACACCTTC. This gives the protein CASSDRGSYGYTF.

The chain combines TRBV11-2 with TRBJ1-2; possibly TRBD1 for D (6 bases). V lost 4 bases and J 4 bases, leaving 16 bases between the germline ends. The CDR3 loop spans 15 amino acids. Germline assignment: CDR1 SGHAT and CDR2 FQNNGV. As DNA, the CDR3 is TGTGCCAGCAGCTCGGACAGCTATCTAACCTATGGCTACACCTTC. Translated, it gives CASSSDSYLTYGYTF.

The rearrangement links TRBV5-4 to TRBJ1-6, with 7 bases lining up with TRBD1. Germline lookup yields CDR1 SGHNT and CDR2 YYREEE (reference sequence). Losses at the gene ends were 5 bases for V and 5 bases for J; bases not matched to a gene: 4. The CDR3 extends over 14 amino acids. CDR3 nucleotides: TGTGCCAGCAGGCCCGGGACAGATAATTCACCCCTCCACTTT. Protein product: CASRPGTDNSPLHF.

This clone has only a few counts. As DNA, the CDR3 is TGTGCCAGCAGCCCTGGCGGGTGGGGCACTGAAGCTTTCTTT. Translation gives CASSPGGWGTEAFF. This chain connects TRBV7-2 to TRBJ1-1; no reliable D call. Germline CDR1 SGHTA, CDR2 FQGNSA. Trimming pared 5 bases from V and 4 bases from J, leaving 14 bases between. There are 14 residues in the CDR3.

This sequence joins TRBV7-9 and TRBJ1-3; D ambiguous. V lost 4 bases to trimming and J lost 3 bases, with 13 bases between them. Germline CDR1 reads SEHNR; CDR2 reads FQNEAQ (reference sequence). The CDR3 runs 15 residues. CDR3 protein: CASSSRRGFGNTIYF. The CDR3 DNA reads as TGTGCCAGCAGCTCCAGGCGAGGCTTTGGAAACACCATATATTTT.

The rearrangement uses TRBV3-1 (or the pseudogene TRBV3-2) and TRBJ2-2; the D is unclear. The V and J ends lost 3 bases and 5 bases respectively, with 13 bases between them. In germline, CDR1 is LGHDT, CDR2 YNNKEL (reference sequence). The CDR3 loop spans 15 amino acids. CDR3 protein: CASSQVSRATGELFF. CDR3 in DNA: TGTGCCAGCAGCCAGGTCAGCCGGGCTACCGGGGAGCTGTTTTTT.

J is TRBJ2-1 and V is TRBV11-2; 7 bases align to TRBD1. Trimming at V came to 0 bases and at J to 6 bases, leaving 11 bases not matched to a gene. The V gene's germline CDR1 is SGHAT and CDR2 FQNNGV. The CDR3 loop spans 17 amino acids. CDR3 DNA sequence: TGTGCCAGCAGCTTAGATCTAAAGGGGGCTAGTGGCAATGAGCAGTTCTTC. Translated: CASSLDLKGASGNEQFF.

The chain couples TRBV6-2 or TRBV6-3 to TRBJ2-1; 8 bases match TRBD1. The CDR3 covers 15 residues. Germline V gene lookup returns CDR1 MNHEY and CDR2 SVGEGT. The V gene end was trimmed by 2 bases and the J gene end by 7 bases; junction bases not matched to a gene: 7. The CDR3 protein is CASSYDRGLRNEQFF. CDR3 in DNA: TGTGCCAGCAGTTACGACAGGGGTTTAAGGAATGAGCAGTTCTTC.

The CDR3 region is CASSPTPGGATEAFF. The CDR3 nucleotides are TGTGCCAGCAGCCCAACCCCCGGGGGCGCCACTGAAGCTTTCTTT. This chain uses TRBV5-4 with TRBJ1-1, with D maybe TRBD1 (6 bases). CDR1 and CDR2 (germline): SGHNT, YYREEE (reference sequence). The V gene lost 4 bases and the J gene lost 4 bases, with 17 bases spanning the gap. The CDR3 is 15 amino acids. Variable domain in full (rest from reference TRBV5-4 and TRBJ1-1): ETGVTQSPTHLIKTRGQQVTLRCSSQSGHNTVSWYQQALGQGPQFIFQYYREEENGRGNFPPRFSGLQFPNYSSELNVNALELDDSALYLCASSPTPGGATEAFFGQGTRLTVV.

This sequence joins TRBV19 and TRBJ2-4, with 8 positions matching TRBD1. CDR1 is LNHDA, CDR2 SQIVND, per germline (reference sequence). The CDR3 is 15 residues long. J gave up 0 bases and V 6 bases, and 4 bases lay outside the gene matches. CDR3 coding DNA: TGTGCCAGTAGGGGACAGGACATAGCCAAAAACATTCAGTACTTC. Protein product: CASRGQDIAKNIQYF.

This chain uses TRBV4-2 with TRBJ2-2; no reliable D call. Deletions cut 0 bases from V and 6 bases from J, with 8 bases between. The CDR3 runs 14 residues. The germline V gene encodes CDR1 LGHNA and CDR2 YNFKEQ. The CDR3 loop is CASSQDRFPGELFF. The DNA for the CDR3 is TGTGCCAGCAGCCAAGATAGGTTCCCCGGGGAGCTGTTTTTT.

In this sample, this clone turned up once. The gene calls are TRBV14 and TRBJ1-2; D gene ambiguous. Trimming cost V 1 base and J 5 bases, with 8 bases left between them. Per germline, CDR1 SGHDN and CDR2 FVKESK. CDR3 length: 13 amino acids. The CDR3 bases are TGTGCCAGCAGCCAAGGGGCCTGGTATGGCTACACCTTC. Protein: CASSQGAWYGYTF.

The chain combines TRBV5-8 with TRBJ1-5; 7 bases align to TRBD1. The CDR3 is 16 amino acids. The ends lost 3 bases at V and 0 bases at J; junction bases unmatched: 6. Germline V gives CDR1 SGHTS, CDR2 YDEGEE. The CDR3 spells CASSSYRGLSNQPQHF. Here the CDR3 DNA reads TGTGCCAGCAGCTCTTACAGGGGTCTTAGCAATCAGCCCCAGCATTTT.

This clone was detected only once. DNA for the CDR3: TGTGCCAGCAGCACGCGGGGGATAAACACCGGGGAGCTGTTTTTT. It translates to CASSTRGINTGELFF. The V call is TRBV6-5, the J call TRBJ2-2, with 7 bases aligning to TRBD2. This CDR3 contains 15 residues. V lost 6 bases, J lost 2 bases, and 6 bases stayed unmatched. CDR1 is MNHEY, CDR2 SVGAGI, per germline.

The chain links TRBV18 to TRBJ2-1, with D perhaps matching TRBD1 or TRBD2 (5 bases each). V gave up 3 bases and J gave up 8 bases, with 8 bases separating them. CDR1 and CDR2 (germline): KGHSH, LQKENI. The length of the CDR3 is 12 residues. The CDR3 nucleotides read TGTGCCAGCTCACCGGGGGTGGATGAGCAGTTCTTC. As protein: CASSPGVDEQFF.

This chain's CDR3 is CASSLWGSAFF. CDR3 nucleotide sequence: TGTGCCAGCAGTTTATGGGGAAGTGCTTTCTTT. This rearrangement joins TRBV12-3 or TRBV12-4 to TRBJ1-1; D is undetermined. V was clipped by 2 bases and J by 11 bases, with 9 bases between them. The CDR3 runs to 11 residues.

The gene calls are TRBV13 and TRBJ2-1; D possibly corresponds to TRBD2 (6 bases). Germline V gives CDR1 PRHDT, CDR2 FYEKMQ (reference sequence). Trimming removed 4 bases from V and 0 bases from J, with 10 bases in between. This CDR3 comprises 15 residues. This CDR3 reads CASSSGTYSYNEQFF. The CDR3 DNA reads as TGTGCCAGCAGCTCAGGGACTTACTCCTACAATGAGCAGTTCTTC.

This rearrangement joins TRBV11-3 to TRBJ1-1; TRBD1 matches 8 bases. The CDR3 consists of 15 residues. The germline gives CDR1 SGHNT, CDR2 YENEEA. V trimming: 5 bases; J trimming: 3 bases; junction bases outside the gene matches: 8. The CDR3: CASSPDGQGDTEAFF. The CDR3 DNA is TGTGCCAGCAGCCCCGACGGACAGGGTGACACTGAAGCTTTCTTT. The full variable domain, its missing parts supplied by reference TRBV11-3 and TRBJ1-1, is EAGVVQSPRYKIIEKKQPVAFWCNPISGHNTLYWYLQNLGQGPELLIRYENEEAVDDSQLPKDRFSAERLKGVDSTLKIQPAELGDSAVYLCASSPDGQGDTEAFFGQGTRLTVV.

This sequence joins TRBV7-9 and TRBJ1-3; no clear D. V dropped 1 base and J dropped 8 bases, with 9 bases sitting between them. The CDR3 has 13 amino acids. CDR1 and CDR2 (germline): SEHNR, FQNEAQ (reference sequence). CDR3 residues: CASSLGSGDTIYF. CDR3 in DNA: TGTGCCAGCAGCTTAGGGTCCGGTGACACCATATATTTT.

The V gene is TRBV5-5, the J gene TRBJ1-5; D ambiguous. Per germline, CDR1 SGHKS and CDR2 YYEKEE (reference sequence). The CDR3 extends over 13 amino acids. V lost 0 bases to trimming and J lost 6 bases, with 7 bases between them. The CDR3 DNA sequence: TGTGCCAGCAGCTTGGTACGGGGTCAGCCCCAGCATTTT. Translated: CASSLVRGQPQHF.

J is TRBJ1-5 and V is TRBV19, with 8 bases aligning to TRBD1. Germline CDR1 LNHDA, CDR2 SQIVND (reference sequence). J was trimmed by 0 bases and V by 5 bases; bases with no gene match: 6. The CDR3 is 16 amino acids. DNA for the CDR3: TGTGCCAGTAGTGTGGACAGGGTTTATAGCAATCAGCCCCAGCATTTT. Protein sequence: CASSVDRVYSNQPQHF.

The chain carries TRBV7-8 and TRBJ2-7, with 7 bases lining up with TRBD2. The trim removed 4 bases at V and 3 bases at J, leaving 9 bases unmatched. This CDR3 comprises 15 residues. Germline V gives CDR1 SGHVS, CDR2 FQNEAQ. The CDR3 sequence: CASSSLRGVFYEQYF. DNA of the CDR3: TGTGCCAGCAGCTCCCTCCGGGGGGTTTTCTACGAGCAGTACTTC.

J is TRBJ1-5 and V is TRBV6-2 or TRBV6-3; D ambiguous. The CDR3 extends over 13 amino acids. CDR1 MNHEY and CDR2 SVGEGT come from the germline V gene. Trimming removed 2 bases at V and 7 bases at J, with 9 bases between. In nucleotides, the CDR3 is TGTGCCAGCAGTTACGGAATAGAACAGCCCCAGCATTTT. Encoded protein: CASSYGIEQPQHF.

The chain employs TRBV5-5 and TRBJ1-5, with D perhaps TRBD1 (6 bases). The CDR3 extends over 16 amino acids. Trimming took off 4 bases at V and 2 bases at J, with 16 bases between the two ends. The germline gives CDR1 SGHKS, CDR2 YYEKEE (reference sequence). Here the CDR3 reads CASSLWGRGGNQPQHF. In nucleotides, the CDR3 is TGTGCCAGCAGCCTGTGGGGGCGAGGGGGCAATCAGCCCCAGCATTTT. Using reference TRBV5-5 and TRBJ1-5 for the parts outside the CDR3, the full variable domain is DAGVTQSPTHLIKTRGQQVTLRCSPISGHKSVSWYQQVLGQGPQFIFQYYEKEERGRGNFPDRFSARQFPNYSSELNVNALLLGDSALYLCASSLWGRGGNQPQHFGDGTRLSIL.

This clone appeared once. The V and J genes are TRBV11-2 and TRBJ1-5; maybe TRBD1 (5 bases). Per germline, CDR1 SGHAT and CDR2 FQNNGV. There are 15 residues in the CDR3. V lost 1 base and J lost 1, with 8 bases in between. CDR3 coding DNA: TGTGCCAGCAGCTTAGGGGGGGTCAGCAATCAGCCCCAGCATTTT. This gives the protein CASSLGGVSNQPQHF.

The J gene is TRBJ1-6, the V gene TRBV10-3; D may be TRBD1 (5 bases). There are 15 residues in the CDR3. V lost 7 bases to trimming and J lost 7 bases, with 17 bases between them. CDR1 is ENHRY and CDR2 is SYGVKD in the germline V gene. CDR3: CAITQGGAENSPLHF. CDR3 bases: TGTGCCATCACCCAAGGAGGGGCCGAGAATTCACCCCTCCACTTT.

This clone occurred once. This chain joins TRBV18 and TRBJ1-5; 9 bases agree with TRBD1. The CDR3 has 20 residues. Trimming took 1 base from V and 0 from J; bases not matched to a gene: 13. Germline CDR1 KGHSH, CDR2 LQKENI. The CDR3: CASSPREPGQGVGSNQPQHF. The DNA for the CDR3 is TGTGCCAGCTCACCACGAGAGCCGGGACAGGGAGTCGGTAGCAATCAGCCCCAGCATTTT.

This clone occurred once. This rearrangement joins TRBV6-1 to TRBJ2-7; the D is unclear. Trimming cost V 2 bases and J 5 bases, with 13 bases left between them. This CDR3 is 14 amino acids long. In germline, CDR1 is MNHNS, CDR2 SASEGT. The CDR3 is CASSEYGVVDEQYF. CDR3 sequence (DNA): TGTGCCAGCAGTGAATATGGGGTAGTGGACGAGCAGTACTTC.

The chain recombines TRBV24-1 with TRBJ2-2; TRBD1 might be the D (6 bases). The CDR3 extends over 14 amino acids. The V gene lost 10 bases and the J gene lost 3 bases, with 14 bases spanning the gap. The germline gives CDR1 KGHDR, CDR2 SFDVKD. CDR3 region: CATSQGTHTGELFF. Written as DNA, the CDR3 is TGTGCCACTTCTCAGGGGACCCACACCGGGGAGCTGTTTTTT.